This T cell receptor (beta chain) was recorded in a study of cytomegalovirus exposure and HLA in healthy donors. Produced via immunoSEQ multiplex PCR; TCRdb's table is partial and in-frame only. This table has 150,000 to 200,000 clones, around 81% appearing once. V was pared by 5 bases and J by 4 bases, with 9 bases of the junction left unmatched. CDR3 length: 16 residues. Germline CDR1 reads SGHTA; CDR2 reads FQGNSA. This clone has a handful of counts. The V gene is TRBV7-2, the J gene TRBJ2-5, with 11 bases that match TRBD1. This sequence was found in a young woman in good health and CMV-seropositive. Source material: PBMCs. CDR3 protein: CASSLRDRGSRETQYF. The CDR3 bases are TGTGCCAGCAGCCTCCGGGACAGGGGGTCGAGAGAGACCCAGTACTTC.